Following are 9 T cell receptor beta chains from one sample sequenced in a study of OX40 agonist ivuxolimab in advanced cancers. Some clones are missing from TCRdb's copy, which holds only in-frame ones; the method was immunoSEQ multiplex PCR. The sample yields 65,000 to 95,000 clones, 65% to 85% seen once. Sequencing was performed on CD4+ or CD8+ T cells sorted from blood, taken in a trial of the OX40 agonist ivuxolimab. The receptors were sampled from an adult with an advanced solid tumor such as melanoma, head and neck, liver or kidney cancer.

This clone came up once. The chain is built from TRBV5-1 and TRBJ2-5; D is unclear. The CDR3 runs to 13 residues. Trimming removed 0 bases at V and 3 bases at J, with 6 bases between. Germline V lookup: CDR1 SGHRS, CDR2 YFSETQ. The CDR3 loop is CASSLGQKETQYF. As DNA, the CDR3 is TGCGCCAGCAGCTTGGGGCAGAAAGAGACCCAGTACTTC.

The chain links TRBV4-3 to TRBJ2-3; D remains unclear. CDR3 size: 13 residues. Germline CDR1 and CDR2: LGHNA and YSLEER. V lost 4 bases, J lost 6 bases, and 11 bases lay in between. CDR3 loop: CASSPRSRDTQYF. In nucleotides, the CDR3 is TGCGCCAGCAGCCCCCGATCCCGGGATACGCAGTATTTT.

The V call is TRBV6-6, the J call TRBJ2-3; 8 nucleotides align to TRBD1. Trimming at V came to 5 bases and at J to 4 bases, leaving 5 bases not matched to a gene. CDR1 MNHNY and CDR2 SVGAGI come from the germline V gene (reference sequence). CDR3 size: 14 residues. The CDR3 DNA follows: TGTGCCAGCAGTGACAGGGGAGAGGCAGATACGCAGTATTTT. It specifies CASSDRGEADTQYF.

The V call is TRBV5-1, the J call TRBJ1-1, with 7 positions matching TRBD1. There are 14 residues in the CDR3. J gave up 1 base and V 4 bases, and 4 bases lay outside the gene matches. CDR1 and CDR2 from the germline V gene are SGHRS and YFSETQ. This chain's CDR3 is CASSRRQGNTEAFF. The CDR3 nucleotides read TGCGCCAGCAGCCGGAGACAGGGGAACACTGAAGCTTTCTTT.

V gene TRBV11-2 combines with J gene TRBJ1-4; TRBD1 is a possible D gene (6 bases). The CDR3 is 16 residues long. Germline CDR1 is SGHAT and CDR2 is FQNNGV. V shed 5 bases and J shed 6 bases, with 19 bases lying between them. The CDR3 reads CASSRTDIQLDEKLFF. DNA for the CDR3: TGTGCCAGCAGCCGGACAGACATACAATTGGATGAAAAACTGTTTTTT.

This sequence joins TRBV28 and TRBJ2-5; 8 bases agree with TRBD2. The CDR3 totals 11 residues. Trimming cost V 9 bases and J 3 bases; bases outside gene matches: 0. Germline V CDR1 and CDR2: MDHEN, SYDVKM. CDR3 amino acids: CASSGEETQYF. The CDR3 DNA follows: TGTGCCAGTAGCGGGGAAGAGACCCAGTACTTC.

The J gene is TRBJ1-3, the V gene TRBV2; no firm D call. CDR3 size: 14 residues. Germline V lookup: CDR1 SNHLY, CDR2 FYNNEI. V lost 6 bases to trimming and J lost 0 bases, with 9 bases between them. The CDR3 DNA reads TGTGCCAGCAGGGGAGGGAACTCTGGAAACACCATATATTTT. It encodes CASRGGNSGNTIYF.

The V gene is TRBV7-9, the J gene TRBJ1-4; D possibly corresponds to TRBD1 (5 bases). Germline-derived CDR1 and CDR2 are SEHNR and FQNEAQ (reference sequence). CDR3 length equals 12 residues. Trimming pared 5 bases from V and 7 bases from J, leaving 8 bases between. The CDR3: CASSPQGEKLFF. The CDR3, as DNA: TGTGCCAGCAGCCCGCAGGGTGAAAAACTGTTTTTT.

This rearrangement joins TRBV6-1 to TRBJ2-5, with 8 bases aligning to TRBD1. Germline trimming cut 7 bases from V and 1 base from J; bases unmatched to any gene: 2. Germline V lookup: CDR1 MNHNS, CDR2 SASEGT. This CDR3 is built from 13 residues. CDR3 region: CASTGTGQETQYF. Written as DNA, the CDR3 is TGTGCCAGCACCGGGACAGGCCAAGAGACCCAGTACTTC.